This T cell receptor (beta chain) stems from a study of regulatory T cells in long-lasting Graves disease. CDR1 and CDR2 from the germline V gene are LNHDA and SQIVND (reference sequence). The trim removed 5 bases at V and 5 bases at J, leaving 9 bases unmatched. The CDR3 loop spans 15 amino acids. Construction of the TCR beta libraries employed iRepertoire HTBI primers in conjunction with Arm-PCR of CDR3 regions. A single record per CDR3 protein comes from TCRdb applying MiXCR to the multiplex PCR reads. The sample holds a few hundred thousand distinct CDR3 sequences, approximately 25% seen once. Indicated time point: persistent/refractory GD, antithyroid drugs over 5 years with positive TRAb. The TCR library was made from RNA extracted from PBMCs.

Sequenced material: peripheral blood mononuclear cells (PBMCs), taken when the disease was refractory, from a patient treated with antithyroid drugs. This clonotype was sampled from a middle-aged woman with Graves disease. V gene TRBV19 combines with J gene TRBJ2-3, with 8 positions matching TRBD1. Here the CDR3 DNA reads TGTGCCAGTAGTCTTACTGGGACAGGTTTAGATACGCAGTATTTT. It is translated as CASSLTGTGLDTQYF.